The 3 T cell receptor beta chains presented below share a single source sample, sequenced in a study of low-dose radiotherapy and immunotherapy resistance in tumors. Time point given: after trial treatment. Described treatment: LDRT plus nivolumab, ipilimumab, low-dose cyclophosphamide and aspirin (RACIN trial). Alpha- and beta-chain coverage of first-strand cDNA came from TRAV- and TRBV-specific primers. For amplifying TCRs, the PCR ran for roughly 20 cycles with Phusion, which was used together with a constant-region primer and the adapter on the V primers. A single record per CDR3 protein comes from TCRdb applying MiXCR to the reads. The sample has nearly 60,000 distinct CDR3 sequences, 20% to 25% seen once. Here the sequenced sample was PBMCs, taken after low-dose radiotherapy plus immunotherapy. The receptors were gathered from a male donor with prostate cancer.

Ten or more counts support this clonotype. The chain links TRBV29-1 to TRBJ2-5; 14 positions agree with TRBD2. J gave up 4 bases and V 6 bases, and 10 bases lay outside the gene matches. The CDR3 is made up of 16 amino acids. Germline V gene sequence: CDR1 SQVTM, CDR2 ANQGSEA. The chain's CDR3 is CSVETSGRAHGETQYF. The CDR3 nucleotides are TGCAGCGTAGAGACTAGCGGGAGGGCTCACGGAGAGACCCAGTACTTC.

In regard to this clonotype: A read error likely explains this, since a far larger clone differs by one base. The chain joins TRBV28 to TRBJ2-7; D ambiguous. The CDR3 has 12 residues. Germline assignment: CDR1 MDHEN and CDR2 SYDVKM. The DNA of the CDR3 is TGTGCCTGCAGCCAAGACTCCTACGAGCAGTACTTC. This encodes CACSQDSYEQYF.

This clonotype showed up just once. With only one base between it and a far larger clone, this is likely a read error. The rearrangement uses TRBV7-9 and TRBJ2-2, with 11 bases identical to TRBD2. The CDR3 extends over 16 amino acids. The trim removed 5 bases at V and 7 bases at J, leaving 9 bases unmatched. Per the germline V gene, CDR1 is SEHNR and CDR2 is FQNEAQ (reference sequence). CDR3 residues: CASSAGSGGAVGELFF. Here the CDR3 DNA reads TGTGCCAGCAGCGCCGGTAGCGGGGGGGCGGTCGGGGAGCTGTTTTTT.